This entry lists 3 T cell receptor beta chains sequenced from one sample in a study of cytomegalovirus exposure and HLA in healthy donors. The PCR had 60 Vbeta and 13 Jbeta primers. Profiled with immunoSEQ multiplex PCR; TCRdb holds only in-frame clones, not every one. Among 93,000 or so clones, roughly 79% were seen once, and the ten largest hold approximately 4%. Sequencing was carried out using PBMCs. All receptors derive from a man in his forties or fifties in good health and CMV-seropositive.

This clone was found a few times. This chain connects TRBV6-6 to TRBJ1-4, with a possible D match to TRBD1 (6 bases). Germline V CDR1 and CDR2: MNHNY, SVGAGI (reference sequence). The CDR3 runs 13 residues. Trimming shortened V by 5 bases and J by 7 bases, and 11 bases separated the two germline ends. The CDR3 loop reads CASSNRQAEKLFF. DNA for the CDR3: TGTGCCAGCAGTAATCGACAGGCTGAAAAACTGTTTTTT.

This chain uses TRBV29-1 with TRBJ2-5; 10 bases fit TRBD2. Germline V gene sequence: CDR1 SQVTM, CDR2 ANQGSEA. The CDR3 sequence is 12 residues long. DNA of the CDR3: TGCACCGGGAGAGCGGGAGGGGAGACCCAGTACTTC. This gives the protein CTGRAGGETQYF.

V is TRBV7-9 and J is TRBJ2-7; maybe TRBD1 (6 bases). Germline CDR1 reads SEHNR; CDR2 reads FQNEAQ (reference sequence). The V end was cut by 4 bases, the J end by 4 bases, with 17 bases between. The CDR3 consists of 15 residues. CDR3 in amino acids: CASSSLQAGQYEQYF. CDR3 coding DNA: TGTGCCAGCAGCTCCCTCCAGGCCGGACAGTACGAGCAGTACTTC.